One sample yielded the 27 T cell receptor beta chains listed below, sequenced in a study of shared clonotypes between healthy human individuals. TCRdb's copy holds only in-frame clones and misses some; the assay was immunoSEQ multiplex PCR. The repertoire consists of around 700,000 clones, with 55% to 75% occurring once and the leading ten covering 1.8%. Sequencing was done on a sample of memory CD4+ T cells sorted from blood. Documented subset: CD45RA-negative fraction. These receptors came from a woman aged 25 to 39 in good health.

The chain combines TRBV28 with TRBJ1-2; unclear D gene. Germline V gene lookup returns CDR1 MDHEN and CDR2 SYDVKM. CDR3 length: 14 amino acids. V was pared by 2 bases and J by 4 bases, with 11 bases between. The CDR3, as DNA: TGTGCCAGCAGTTTACGGGCGTGGAGCTATGGCTACACCTTC. This gives the protein CASSLRAWSYGYTF.

This chain uses TRBV11-3 with TRBJ2-1; D is perhaps TRBD2 (6 bases). Trimming shortened V by 5 bases and J by 8 bases, and 19 bases separated the two germline ends. Germline V gene sequence: CDR1 SGHNT, CDR2 YENEEA. CDR3 length equals 15 residues. The CDR3 region is CASSPGFGSEHEQFF. DNA of the CDR3: TGTGCCAGCAGCCCTGGTTTCGGGAGTGAGCATGAGCAGTTCTTC.

This clone turned up a few times. This sequence joins TRBV28 and TRBJ1-5; D gene uncertain. The CDR3 sequence is 12 residues long. Trimming took 7 bases from V and 9 from J, leaving 13 bases between them. The V gene's germline CDR1 is MDHEN and CDR2 SYDVKM. As DNA, the CDR3 is TGTGCCAGCAACAAGGGAGGGTTGCCCCAGCATTTT. Translated: CASNKGGLPQHF. Filled out from reference TRBV28 and TRBJ1-5, the complete variable domain reads DVKVTQSSRYLVKRTGEKVFLECVQDMDHENMFWYRQDPGLGLRLIYFSYDVKMKEKGDIPEGYSVSREKKERFSLILESASTNQTSMYLCASNKGGLPQHFGDGTRLSIL.

The chain recombines TRBV5-3 with TRBJ2-7; 7 nucleotides align to TRBD1. TRBV5-3 is an ORF for which the function is uncertain. V was clipped by 5 bases and J by 0 bases; unmatched bases: 5. The CDR3 loop spans 14 amino acids. The CDR3 protein is CARRARDSSYEQYF. CDR3 DNA sequence: TGTGCCAGAAGGGCTCGGGACAGCTCCTACGAGCAGTACTTC.

J is TRBJ2-7 and V is TRBV5-1; D assignment may be TRBD1 or TRBD2 (5 bases each). From germline, CDR1 is SGHRS and CDR2 YFSETQ. V was cut by 0 bases and J by 6 bases, with 16 bases left in between. The CDR3 loop spans 15 amino acids. CDR3 sequence: CASSLERGPAREQYF. Written as DNA, the CDR3 is TGCGCCAGCAGCTTGGAGAGGGGACCCGCCCGCGAGCAGTACTTC.

The J gene is TRBJ1-1, the V gene TRBV28; 9 bases fit TRBD1. The germline V gene encodes CDR1 MDHEN and CDR2 SYDVKM. The junction had 13 bases not matched to a gene; V was cut back by 5 bases and J by 0 bases. This CDR3 is built from 18 residues. The DNA for the CDR3 is TGTGCCAGCAGTCCTCCGGGACAGGGAAGCTACATGAACACTGAAGCTTTCTTT. Protein sequence: CASSPPGQGSYMNTEAFF. Full variable domain (missing parts from reference TRBV28 and TRBJ1-1): DVKVTQSSRYLVKRTGEKVFLECVQDMDHENMFWYRQDPGLGLRLIYFSYDVKMKEKGDIPEGYSVSREKKERFSLILESASTNQTSMYLCASSPPGQGSYMNTEAFFGQGTRLTVV.

This chain connects TRBV25-1 to TRBJ2-2; D unresolved. Trimming took off 6 bases at V and 3 bases at J, with 8 bases between the two ends. This CDR3 has 13 residues. Germline CDR1 is MGHDK and CDR2 is SYGVNS. CDR3 amino acids: CASRGRDTGELFF. The DNA of the CDR3 is TGTGCCAGCAGAGGACGGGACACCGGGGAGCTGTTTTTT.

This clone was counted many times. V is TRBV10-3 and J is TRBJ2-3; a possible D gene is TRBD1 (5 bases). CDR1 ENHRY and CDR2 SYGVKD come from the germline V gene. V was shortened by 0 bases and J by 2 bases, with 15 bases between the two germline ends. This CDR3 has 17 amino acids. This CDR3 reads CAISESGLVGNTDTQYF. The CDR3 DNA reads TGTGCCATCAGTGAGTCGGGGCTAGTGGGAAACACAGATACGCAGTATTTT.

The rearrangement joins TRBV28 to TRBJ2-7; D possibly corresponds to TRBD2 (6 bases). The CDR3 has 15 residues. CDR1 is MDHEN, CDR2 SYDVKM, per germline. Trimming stripped 7 bases from V and 2 bases from J, with 18 bases between. In DNA, the CDR3 is TGTGCCAGCACCCGTCCTTGGGGAGGAACCTACGAGCAGTACTTC. It yields the protein CASTRPWGGTYEQYF.

This clone showed up many times. Distinct nucleotide sequences in the sample also encode this CDR3. This sequence joins TRBV28 and TRBJ2-7; D unclear. Germline lookup yields CDR1 MDHEN and CDR2 SYDVKM. With 2 bases removed from V and 3 bases from J, the gap between germline ends came to 2 bases. The CDR3 has 11 residues. The CDR3 DNA reads TGTGCCAGCAGTTTAGTCTACGAGCAGTACTTC. This encodes CASSLVYEQYF.

The chain couples TRBV28 to TRBJ2-7; 11 nucleotides match TRBD1. Germline loops: CDR1 MDHEN, CDR2 SYDVKM. The CDR3 is made up of 15 amino acids. V gave up 2 bases and J gave up 6 bases; unmatched junction bases: 6. CDR3 in DNA: TGTGCCAGCAGTTTAGCCGGACAGGGGGCGAGCGAGCAGTACTTC. Its translation: CASSLAGQGASEQYF.

V and J are TRBV18 and TRBJ2-7; TRBD2 is a possible D gene (6 bases). Germline assignment: CDR1 KGHSH and CDR2 LQKENI. The CDR3 runs 15 residues. Trimming removed 3 bases from V and 9 bases from J, with 21 bases in between. The CDR3 region is CASSPIAEGGGGQYF. The DNA of the CDR3 is TGTGCCAGCTCACCCATAGCGGAAGGAGGAGGAGGGCAGTACTTC.

The chain recombines TRBV28 with TRBJ1-5; a weak D match, TRBD1 (5 bases). Germline V CDR1 and CDR2: MDHEN, SYDVKM. The CDR3 has 15 residues. The V and J ends lost 7 bases and 6 bases respectively, with 19 bases between them. Written as DNA, the CDR3 is TGTGCCAGCACCCAACGGGTGACAGTGTCTCAGCCCCAGCATTTT. Encoded protein: CASTQRVTVSQPQHF.

V usage is TRBV7-2 and J usage is TRBJ2-7, with 10 bases identical to TRBD2. CDR1 SGHTA and CDR2 FQGNSA come from the germline V gene. The CDR3 consists of 15 residues. V was clipped by 11 bases and J by 4 bases; unmatched bases: 14. The CDR3 loop reads CASRKVLAGVYEQYF. DNA of the CDR3: TGTGCCTCCAGGAAGGTGCTAGCGGGAGTGTACGAGCAGTACTTC.

J is TRBJ2-1 and V is TRBV27; 7 bases are a match to TRBD2. The germline CDR1 and CDR2 sequences are MNHEY and SMNVEV (reference sequence). This CDR3 has 13 amino acids. V lost 8 bases and J lost 5; bases outside the gene matches: 6. CDR3 region: CASLHLADNEQFF. The CDR3, as DNA: TGTGCCAGCCTCCATCTAGCGGACAATGAGCAGTTCTTC.

V gene TRBV28 combines with J gene TRBJ1-2; D gene unclear. Germline assignment: CDR1 MDHEN and CDR2 SYDVKM. This CDR3 has 16 residues. The ends were cut back, 3 bases at V and 3 bases at J, with 17 bases in the middle. CDR3 bases: TGTGCCAGCAGTTTGGTCCCGGGGTCTGTCTACTATGGCTACACCTTC. It encodes CASSLVPGSVYYGYTF.

The V call is TRBV5-1, the J call TRBJ1-4, with D tentatively TRBD1 (6 bases). V was clipped by 2 bases and J by 4 bases, with 12 bases between them. The germline V gene encodes CDR1 SGHRS and CDR2 YFSETQ. This CDR3 has 15 residues. The CDR3 DNA follows: TGCGCCAGCAGCTTAGGGGGATACCTTAATGAAAAACTGTTTTTT. Its protein is CASSLGGYLNEKLFF. Full variable domain (remainder filled in from reference TRBV5-1 and TRBJ1-4): KAGVTQTPRYLIKTRGQQVTLSCSPISGHRSVSWYQQTPGQGLQFLFEYFSETQRNKGNFPGRFSGRQFSNSRSEMNVSTLELGDSALYLCASSLGGYLNEKLFFGSGTQLSVL.

The rearrangement links TRBV7-1 to TRBJ1-2; perhaps TRBD1 as D (5 bases). TRBV7-1 is an ORF; its function is uncertain. There are 14 residues in the CDR3. Trimming removed 5 bases from V and 6 bases from J, with 16 bases in between. The CDR3 reads CASSPIDSSHGYTF. For the CDR3, the DNA is TGTGCCAGCAGCCCTATTGACAGCTCCCATGGCTACACCTTC.

The chain joins TRBV30 to TRBJ1-2, with 7 bases aligning to TRBD1. This CDR3 is 13 amino acids long. V gave up 0 bases and J gave up 8 bases; unmatched junction bases: 6. Germline loops: CDR1 GTSNPN, CDR2 SVGIG (reference sequence). The CDR3 here is CAWSVLAGGGYTF. The CDR3 coding sequence is TGTGCCTGGAGTGTACTGGCAGGGGGAGGCTACACCTTC.

With respect to this clone: Distinct nucleotide sequences in the sample also encode this CDR3. The V gene is TRBV5-4, the J gene TRBJ2-1, with 9 bases fitting TRBD2. Germline V CDR1 and CDR2: SGHNT, YYREEE (reference sequence). The CDR3 is 15 amino acids. With V trimmed by 4 bases and J by 3 bases, 5 bases remained unmatched. Written as DNA, the CDR3 is TGTGCCAGCAGCCACGGGACTAGCAGCTACAATGAGCAGTTCTTC. Protein: CASSHGTSSYNEQFF.

V is TRBV2 and J is TRBJ1-5; 8 nucleotides align to TRBD1. Germline V gene sequence: CDR1 SNHLY, CDR2 FYNNEI. This CDR3 has 15 residues. Trimming removed 6 bases from V and 2 bases from J; junction bases left unmatched: 6. Here the CDR3 DNA reads TGTGCCAGCAGGGAGACAGGGGTCGGCAATCAGCCCCAGCATTTT. Translating it yields CASRETGVGNQPQHF.

The chain joins TRBV27 to TRBJ2-7; 9 bases map to TRBD1. Trimming at V came to 7 bases and at J to 1 base, leaving 5 bases not matched to a gene. The germline CDR1 and CDR2 sequences are MNHEY and SMNVEV (reference sequence). CDR3 length: 14 residues. The DNA for the CDR3 is TGTGCCAGCACCCGGACAGGGGAATCCTACGAGCAGTACTTC. Its translation is CASTRTGESYEQYF.

Remarks on this clone: One junction end does not reproduce the germline sequence, and a read error may be involved. The V and J genes are TRBV10-3 and TRBJ2-7; D is unclear. The CDR3 contains 13 residues. Germline V gene sequence: CDR1 ENHRY, CDR2 SYGVKD. Here the CDR3 reads CAITASPTYEQYF. CDR3 sequence (DNA): TGTGCGATCACCGCCAGTCCCACCTACGAGCAGTACTTC.

The chain couples TRBV7-9 to TRBJ2-6; D may be TRBD1 (6 bases). The length of the CDR3 is 17 residues. The V end was cut by 5 bases, the J end by 5 bases, with 19 bases between. Germline V gene lookup returns CDR1 SEHNR and CDR2 FQNEAQ (reference sequence). The CDR3 protein is CASSPLQGPNWANVLTF. The CDR3 region has the DNA TGTGCCAGCAGCCCGCTACAGGGTCCCAACTGGGCCAACGTCCTGACTTTC.

V and J are TRBV29-1 and TRBJ2-4; TRBD2 is a possible D gene (6 bases). The CDR3 sequence is 16 residues long. V was clipped by 3 bases and J by 0 bases, with 15 bases between them. Germline loops: CDR1 SQVTM, CDR2 ANQGSEA. The CDR3 region is CSVEGGPGGAKNIQYF. DNA of the CDR3: TGCAGCGTTGAGGGCGGCCCCGGGGGAGCCAAAAACATTCAGTACTTC.

V gene TRBV5-1 combines with J gene TRBJ1-1; 12 nucleotides agree with TRBD1. The J segment lost 5 bases and the V segment lost 4 bases, leaving 12 bases of the junction unmatched. Germline-derived CDR1 and CDR2 are SGHRS and YFSETQ. This CDR3 contains 17 residues. In DNA, the CDR3 is TGCGCCAGCAGCCCTACCCCCGGGACAGGGGGCACGACTGAAGCTTTCTTT. The encoded protein is CASSPTPGTGGTTEAFF.

CDR3 residues: CASSFTGESEQYF. CDR3 bases: TGCGCCAGCAGCTTCACAGGGGAGAGCGAGCAGTACTTC. The J gene is TRBJ2-7, the V gene TRBV5-1, with 7 nucleotides matching TRBD1. Germline V gene lookup returns CDR1 SGHRS and CDR2 YFSETQ. The CDR3 contains 13 residues. V shed 2 bases, J shed 6 bases, and the junction held 5 bases outside the gene matches.